A selection of T cell receptor beta chains follows, all from one sample in a study of blood T cell repertoires in COVID-19. Profiled with immunoSEQ multiplex PCR; TCRdb holds only in-frame clones, not every one. The sample consists of fewer than 350,000 clones, 85% of them appearing once. The sample comprised peripheral blood. All receptors derive from a woman aged 45-59 years with active or convalescent COVID-19. CDR3s include the opening cysteine and the closing phenylalanine or tryptophan. A clone size is listed for some rows: how often the clone was seen (once, few, many), or a class if it is expanded.

-	TRBV25-1	17	CASSEYFVRRLVYEQFF
-	TRBV6-5	12	CASSPGAYEQYF
-	TRBV10-3	20	CAISDVGASGATLAKNIQYF
-	TRBV2	18	CASIASGSASANTGELFF
-	TRBV19	15	CASTRRGAGNTEAFF
few	TRBV5-4	12	CASSLELREQFF
-	TRBV28	17	CAAHPGTGGALNQPQHF
-	TRBV28	17	CASSLPPGQGSKNIQYF
-	TRBV29-1	14	CSGTSGSSYNEQFF
-	TRBV6-1	17	CASSDLFLDRGHSPLHF
few	TRBV20-1	10	CSAVEREQYF
-	TRBV29-1	15	CSVGGGAHFGNGYTF
once	TRBV5-5	14	CASSRAGQGYEQYF
-	TRBV12-5	15	CASGLVPRGSHEQFF
few	TRBV25-1	15	CASSAYRVAASPLHF
-	TRBV27	14	CASSLLGDEQPQHF
-	TRBV19	15	CASTPRVAGTDTQYF
-	TRBV2	11	CASSEGGEAFF
-	TRBV5-1	15	CASTSRTAGGDTQYF
once	TRBV29-1	13	CSVASSLGAGYTF
-	TRBV29-1	16	CSVGTSATRRYNEQFF
-	TRBV6-5	15	CASSPPLVSRETQYF
-	TRBV28	18	CASSFPRGGWGAKNIQYF
-	TRBV5-8	13	CASSPPDRGGYTF
few	TRBV11-1	15	CASSLGTSGRQTQYF
-	TRBV6-2/TRBV6-3	17	CASSYEGVLAGVHEQYF
-	TRBV10-3	14	CAISESRSGGELFF
few	TRBV9	16	CASSPRTSAGPDTQYF
-	TRBV29-1	13	CSVVSSGNTEAFF